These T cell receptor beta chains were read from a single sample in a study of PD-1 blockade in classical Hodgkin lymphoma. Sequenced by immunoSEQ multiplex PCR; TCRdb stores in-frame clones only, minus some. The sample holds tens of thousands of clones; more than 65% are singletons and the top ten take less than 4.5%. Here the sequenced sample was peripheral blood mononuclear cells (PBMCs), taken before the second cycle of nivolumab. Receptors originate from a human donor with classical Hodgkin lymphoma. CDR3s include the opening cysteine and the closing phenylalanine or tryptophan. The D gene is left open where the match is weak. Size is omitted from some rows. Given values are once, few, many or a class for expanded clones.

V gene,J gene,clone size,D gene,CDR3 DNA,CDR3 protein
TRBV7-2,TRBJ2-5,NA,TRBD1,TGTGCCAGCAGCGCCCAGACAGGGCTTCGGGAGACCCAGTACTTC,CASSAQTGLRETQYF
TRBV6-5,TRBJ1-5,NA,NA,TGTGCCAGCAGTTATAGCCTTTATCAGCCCCAGCATTTT,CASSYSLYQPQHF
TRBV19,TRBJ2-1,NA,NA,TGTGCCACACGTAGTTCCGGGGCGCAAGCCTACAATGAGCAGTTCTTC,CATRSSGAQAYNEQFF
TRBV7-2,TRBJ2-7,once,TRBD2,TGTGCCAGCAGCTTTGCCCCCGGGGGGAGGTACGAGCAGTACTTC,CASSFAPGGRYEQYF
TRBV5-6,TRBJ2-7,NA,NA,TGTGCCAGCAGCTGGGGGGTCGCGGGGAGCTACGAGCAGTACTTC,CASSWGVAGSYEQYF
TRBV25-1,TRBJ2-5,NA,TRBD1,TGTGCCAGCAGTGGGGACAGCCAAGAGACCCAGTACTTC,CASSGDSQETQYF
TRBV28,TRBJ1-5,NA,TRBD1,TGTGCCAGCAGTTTGGTAGGGGGCGAACAGCCCCAGCATTTT,CASSLVGGEQPQHF
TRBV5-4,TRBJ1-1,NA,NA,TGTGCCAGCAGCCCGGTCGACAGGTCCACTGAAGCTTTCTTT,CASSPVDRSTEAFF
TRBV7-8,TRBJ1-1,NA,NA,TGTGCCAGCAGCCCCGACGTTCCCACTGAAGCTTTCTTT,CASSPDVPTEAFF
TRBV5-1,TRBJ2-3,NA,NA,TGCGCCAGCAGCTTGCGTCTGGCCCCAGATACGCAGTATTTT,CASSLRLAPDTQYF
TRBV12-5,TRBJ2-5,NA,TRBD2,TGTGCTAGTGGTGTGGGACTAGCGGGGGGCGGGGAGACCCAGTACTTC,CASGVGLAGGGETQYF
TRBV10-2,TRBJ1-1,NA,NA,TGCGCCAGCAGGGGCCCTGGGGGGCTGGCTGAAGCTTTCTTT,CASRGPGGLAEAFF
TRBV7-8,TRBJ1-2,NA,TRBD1,TGTGCCAGCAGCCGACGGACAGGGTGGTCGTCTGGCTACACCTTC,CASSRRTGWSSGYTF
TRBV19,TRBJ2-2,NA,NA,TGTGCCAGTAGCATTGGGGGGTCCACGAACACCGGGGAGCTGTTTTTT,CASSIGGSTNTGELFF
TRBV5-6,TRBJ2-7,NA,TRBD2,TGTGCCAGCAGCCGAGGGACTAGCGCATCCTACGAGCAGTACTTC,CASSRGTSASYEQYF
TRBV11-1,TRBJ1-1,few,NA,TGTGCCAGCAGCTCTGGCCCGGTCACTGAAGCTTTCTTT,CASSSGPVTEAFF
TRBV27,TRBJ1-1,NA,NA,TGTGCCAGCAGGGGACATACTACGAACACTGAAGCTTTCTTT,CASRGHTTNTEAFF
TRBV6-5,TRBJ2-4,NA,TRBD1,TGTGCCCGTTGCAAAGGACAGGACAAAAACATTCAGTACTTC,CARCKGQDKNIQYF
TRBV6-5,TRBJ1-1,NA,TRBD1,TGTGCCAGCAGAATCACAGGGGGCACTGAAGCTTTCTTT,CASRITGGTEAFF
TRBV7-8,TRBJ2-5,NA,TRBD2,TGTGCCAGCAGCTTAGAGGCGGGGGGGCTAAGGGAGACCCAGTACTTC,CASSLEAGGLRETQYF
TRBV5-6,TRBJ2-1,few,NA,TGTGCCAGCAGCTTGATAAATTGGAACTCCCTTGCGAATGAGCAGTTCTTC,CASSLINWNSLANEQFF
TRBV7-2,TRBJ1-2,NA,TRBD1,TGTGCCAGCAGCTTAACTATTATCGAGACAGGGCGCTATGGCTACACCTTC,CASSLTIIETGRYGYTF
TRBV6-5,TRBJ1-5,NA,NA,TGTGCCAGCAGTTACTCGGGCACGGAGAGCAATCAGCCCCAGCATTTT,CASSYSGTESNQPQHF
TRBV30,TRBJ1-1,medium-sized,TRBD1,TGTGCCTGGGAACGGACAGGGCTGAACACTGAAGCTTTCTTT,CAWERTGLNTEAFF
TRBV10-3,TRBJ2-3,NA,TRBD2,TGTGCCATCAGCCCCGCCCGGGGCGGGAGGGGGAGAGATACGCAGTATTTT,CAISPARGGRGRDTQYF
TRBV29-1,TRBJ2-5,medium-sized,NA,TGCAGCGTTGAAGTGGCAGAGGGCTCTCGGGCCCAGTACTTC,CSVEVAEGSRAQYF
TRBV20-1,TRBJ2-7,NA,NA,TGCAGTGCTAGAGTTGGACGCGAGCAGTACTTC,CSARVGREQYF
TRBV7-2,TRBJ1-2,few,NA,TGTGCCAGCAGCGACAGGTTCGGGACTCTGGGGGGCTACACCTTC,CASSDRFGTLGGYTF
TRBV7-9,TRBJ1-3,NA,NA,TGTGCCAGCAGCCCCTCGCTAGGAAACACCATATATTTT,CASSPSLGNTIYF
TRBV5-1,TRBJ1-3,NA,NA,TGCGCCAGCAGCTTGGAAGGTGGAAACACCATATATTTT,CASSLEGGNTIYF
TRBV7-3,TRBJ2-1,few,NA,TGTGCCAGCAGCGCTGACAGGCCAGCGGAGCAGTTCTTC,CASSADRPAEQFF
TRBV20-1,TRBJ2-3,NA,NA,TGCAGTCATGGAGGAGATACGCAGTATTTT,CSHGGDTQYF
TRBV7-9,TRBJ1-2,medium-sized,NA,TGTGCCAGCAGCTGGAGAGGGGGGGGAAGCTACACCTTC,CASSWRGGGSYTF
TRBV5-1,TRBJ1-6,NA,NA,TGCGCCTCACGGACGGATGTCAGGGACGGTTCACCCCTCCACTTT,CASRTDVRDGSPLHF
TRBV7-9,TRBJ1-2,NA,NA,TGTGCCAGCAGCTCTACAGGGACGGATGGCTACACCTTC,CASSSTGTDGYTF
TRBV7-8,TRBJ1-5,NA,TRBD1,TGTGCCAGTAGCTTGGGACAGGGGGCCGATCAGCCCCAGCATTTT,CASSLGQGADQPQHF
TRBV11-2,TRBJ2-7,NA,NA,TGTGCCAGCAGCTTAGCTCTGGCCCACGAGCAGTACTTC,CASSLALAHEQYF
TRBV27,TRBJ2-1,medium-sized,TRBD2,TGTGCCAGCAGTTTATGGGCTAGCGGGGGGTATGAGCAGTTCTTC,CASSLWASGGYEQFF
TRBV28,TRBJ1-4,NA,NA,TGTGCCAGCACCCTTCGACAGATAGGCCAAAAACTGTTTTTT,CASTLRQIGQKLFF
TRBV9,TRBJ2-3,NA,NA,TGTGCCAGCAGCGTCCGACAAGGTGATGCCACAGATACGCAGTATTTT,CASSVRQGDATDTQYF
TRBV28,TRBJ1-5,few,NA,TGTGCCAGCAGTTATGGATCCCAGCCCCAGCATTTT,CASSYGSQPQHF
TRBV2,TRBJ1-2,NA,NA,TGTGCCAGCAGCAGCCTCGACAGGATTAACTATGGCTACACCTTC,CASSSLDRINYGYTF
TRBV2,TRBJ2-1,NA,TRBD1,TGTGCCAGCAACGAAGGACAGGCGTACAACAATGAGCAGTTCTTC,CASNEGQAYNNEQFF
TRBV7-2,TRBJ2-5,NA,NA,TGTGCCAGCAGCTATGATGTATCGAGGGAGACCCAGTACTTC,CASSYDVSRETQYF
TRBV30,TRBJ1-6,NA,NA,TGTGCCTGGAGTGCTCAGGCTAATTCACCCCTCCACTTT,CAWSAQANSPLHF
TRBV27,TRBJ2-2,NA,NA,TGTGCCAGCAGTTTTGCGGCAGGGGGAGGAACTGGGGAGCTGTTTTTT,CASSFAAGGGTGELFF
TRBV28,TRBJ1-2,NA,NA,TGTGCCAGCAGGCGAGCAGGGTATGGCTACACCTTC,CASRRAGYGYTF
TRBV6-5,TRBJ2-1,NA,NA,TGTGCCAGCAGTTATTCGGGAAACAATGAGCAGTTCTTC,CASSYSGNNEQFF
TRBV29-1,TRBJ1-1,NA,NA,TGCAGCGTCAACTCGATTTTTGAAGCTTTCTTT,CSVNSIFEAFF
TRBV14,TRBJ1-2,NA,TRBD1,TGTGCCAGCAGCCAACTACCCCCCGGGACAGGCTATGGCTACACCTTC,CASSQLPPGTGYGYTF
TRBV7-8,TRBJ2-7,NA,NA,TGTGCCAGCGTACTCGGGCGAGAGCAGTACTTC,CASVLGREQYF
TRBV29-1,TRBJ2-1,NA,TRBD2,TGCAGCGTTGATAGCGGGAGGGATAATGAGCAGTTCTTC,CSVDSGRDNEQFF
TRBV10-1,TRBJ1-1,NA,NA,TGCGCCAGCTTCCGCCAGGGAGACACTGAAGCTTTCTTT,CASFRQGDTEAFF
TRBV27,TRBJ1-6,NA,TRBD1,TGTGCCAGCAGCGGGACAGGGGGATGGGGGTCACCCCTCCACTTT,CASSGTGGWGSPLHF
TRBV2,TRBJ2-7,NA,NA,TGTGCCAGCAGTGAAGCGGCTGGGGGAACCTTCGAGCAGTACTTC,CASSEAAGGTFEQYF
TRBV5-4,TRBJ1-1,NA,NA,TGTGCCAGCAGCTTGAGCCAGGGGCTCACTGAAGCTTTCTTT,CASSLSQGLTEAFF
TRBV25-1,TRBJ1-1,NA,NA,TGTGCCAGCAGTGAAGTCGGGTTACATCGCGGGGCTGAAGCTTTCTTT,CASSEVGLHRGAEAFF
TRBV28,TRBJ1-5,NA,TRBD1,TGTGCCAGCAGTTTGATAATGGGACAGGGGGCAAATCAGCCCCAGCATTTT,CASSLIMGQGANQPQHF